Listed here are 21 T cell receptor beta chains from one sample, sequenced in a study of blood T cell repertoires in COVID-19. TCRdb's copy holds only in-frame clones and misses some; the assay was immunoSEQ multiplex PCR. The table lists about 230,000 clones, around 81% of them singletons. Sample: peripheral blood. The receptors shown here come from a woman older than 75 with COVID-19, enrolled during active disease.

The chain has TRBV9 and TRBJ2-1, with 11 nucleotides matching TRBD1. This CDR3 has 16 residues. The V gene end was trimmed by 4 bases and the J gene end by 6 bases; junction bases not matched to a gene: 9. Germline V CDR1 and CDR2: SGDLS, YYNGEE. The CDR3 region has the DNA TGTGCCAGCAGCCTGTTCACCGGGACAGGGGGCAATGAGCAGTTCTTC. This gives the protein CASSLFTGTGGNEQFF. Filled out from reference TRBV9 and TRBJ2-1, the complete variable domain reads DSGVTQTPKHLITATGQRVTLRCSPRSGDLSVYWYQQSLDQGLQFLIQYYNGEERAKGNILERFSAQQFPDLHSELNLSSLELGDSALYFCASSLFTGTGGNEQFFGPGTRLTVL.

V and J are TRBV5-4 and TRBJ1-2; 7 nucleotides agree with TRBD1. CDR3 length: 16 residues. J was trimmed by 3 bases and V by 2 bases; bases with no gene match: 10. The germline V gene encodes CDR1 SGHNT and CDR2 YYREEE (reference sequence). CDR3 sequence (DNA): TGTGCCAGCAGCTTCGTACAGGGGACTGGTGACTATGGCTACACCTTC. This encodes CASSFVQGTGDYGYTF.

The chain uses TRBV20-1 and TRBJ1-6; 7 nucleotides match TRBD1. The CDR3 consists of 14 residues. Germline V lookup: CDR1 DFQATT, CDR2 SNEGSKA (reference sequence). V gave up 3 bases and J gave up 6 bases; unmatched junction bases: 5. DNA of the CDR3: TGCAGTGCTAGTTCAAACAGGGGTAATTCACCCCTCCACTTT. It yields the protein CSASSNRGNSPLHF.

The rearrangement joins TRBV6-5 to TRBJ1-4; 8 nucleotides match TRBD1. Germline V gives CDR1 MNHEY, CDR2 SVGAGI. CDR3 size: 15 residues. V was clipped by 4 bases and J by 4 bases; unmatched bases: 5. CDR3 nucleotide sequence: TGTGCCAGCAGTTCTCAGGGGGCGGTTAATGAAAAACTGTTTTTT. Residues: CASSSQGAVNEKLFF.

The table lists this clone with a few counts. The chain carries TRBV2 and TRBJ2-7; D is unresolved. V was trimmed by 7 bases and J by 2 bases, leaving 15 bases between them. Per germline, CDR1 SNHLY and CDR2 FYNNEI. This CDR3 comprises 14 residues. The CDR3 DNA sequence: TGTGCCAGCACTGCCCCTCGAGCTACCTACGAGCAGTACTTC. Its translation: CASTAPRATYEQYF.

The chain recombines TRBV5-6 with TRBJ2-1; 7 nucleotides match TRBD2. The ends lost 1 base at V and 3 bases at J; junction bases unmatched: 7. The CDR3 sequence is 16 residues long. CDR1 SGHDT and CDR2 YYEEEE come from the germline V gene. The CDR3 loop reads CASSLTAGVVYNEQFF. DNA for the CDR3: TGTGCCAGCAGCTTGACGGCGGGGGTGGTCTACAATGAGCAGTTCTTC.

The chain combines TRBV9 with TRBJ2-1, with TRBD2 identical over 10 bases. This CDR3 has 17 residues. In germline, CDR1 is SGDLS, CDR2 YYNGEE. J gave up 2 bases and V 0 bases, and 5 bases lay outside the gene matches. The CDR3: CASSVGASGSPYNEQFF. The CDR3 nucleotides are TGTGCCAGCAGCGTAGGTGCTAGCGGGAGCCCCTACAATGAGCAGTTCTTC.

The V and J genes are TRBV10-1 and TRBJ1-4, with D unclear. Germline assignment: CDR1 WNHNN and CDR2 SYGVQD (reference sequence). Trimming shortened V by 4 bases and J by 0 bases, and 9 bases separated the two germline ends. There are 15 residues in the CDR3. CDR3 in DNA: TGCGCCAGCAGTGGGGGAGCCGCAACTAATGAAAAACTGTTTTTT. Protein product: CASSGGAATNEKLFF.

The chain is built from TRBV6-5 and TRBJ1-1, with D possibly TRBD1 on 6 matching bases. The CDR3 sequence is 14 residues long. Looked up from germline, CDR1 is MNHEY and CDR2 is SVGAGI. Trimming pared 6 bases from V and 1 base from J, leaving 12 bases between. The DNA for the CDR3 is TGTGCCAGCAGGCCGGGACACCCGAACACTGAAGCTTTCTTT. As protein: CASRPGHPNTEAFF.

The chain employs TRBV2 and TRBJ2-1; the D gene is possibly TRBD1 (5 bases). V lost 6 bases and J lost 0, with 15 bases in between. There are 16 residues in the CDR3. Germline CDR1 reads SNHLY; CDR2 reads FYNNEI. The CDR3 DNA reads TGTGCCAGCAGGCCTCAGGGAAGGAGCTCCTACAATGAGCAGTTCTTC. It codes for CASRPQGRSSYNEQFF.

The chain combines TRBV7-8 with TRBJ2-7, with 7 positions matching TRBD1. The CDR3 runs 14 residues. Germline CDR1 is SGHVS and CDR2 is FQNEAQ. Trimming at V came to 5 bases and at J to 1 base, leaving 5 bases not matched to a gene. This CDR3 reads CASSRGQASYEQYF. Here the CDR3 DNA reads TGTGCCAGCAGCCGAGGACAGGCGTCCTACGAGCAGTACTTC.

This clone has a single count. V usage is TRBV5-1 and J usage is TRBJ1-3; 7 bases map to TRBD1. V gave up 3 bases and J gave up 4 bases; unmatched junction bases: 1. CDR3 size: 13 residues. Germline V gives CDR1 SGHRS, CDR2 YFSETQ. Written as DNA, the CDR3 is TGCGCCAGCAGCTCGGGACAGGGAAACACCATATATTTT. Amino acids: CASSSGQGNTIYF.

The J gene is TRBJ1-2, the V gene TRBV28; 7 nucleotides align to TRBD1. V was pared by 0 bases and J by 0 bases, with 4 bases of the junction left unmatched. Germline V CDR1 and CDR2: MDHEN, SYDVKM. The CDR3 totals 16 residues. CDR3 in DNA: TGTGCCAGCAGTTTATGGGGACAGACAGCTAACTATGGCTACACCTTC. Its protein product is CASSLWGQTANYGYTF.

The V and J genes are TRBV29-1 and TRBJ1-1; 10 bases map to TRBD1. Looked up from germline, CDR1 is SQVTM and CDR2 is ANQGSEA. The trim removed 7 bases at V and 1 base at J, leaving 3 bases unmatched. This CDR3 has 13 residues. CDR3 protein: CSARQGANTEAFF. The CDR3 bases are TGCAGCGCCCGACAGGGGGCGAACACTGAAGCTTTCTTT.

This clone was seen only once. This chain uses TRBV27 with TRBJ2-1; 14 nucleotides align to TRBD2. Germline V gene sequence: CDR1 MNHEY, CDR2 SMNVEV (reference sequence). Unmatched junction bases numbered 7, after V lost 6 bases and J lost 9 bases. The CDR3 has 15 residues. Here the CDR3 reads CASSLGTSGRGEQFF. The CDR3 nucleotides are TGTGCCAGCAGCCTCGGGACTAGCGGGAGAGGTGAGCAGTTCTTC.

The chain recombines TRBV5-1 with TRBJ2-1; 7 bases match TRBD2. The CDR3 has 16 residues. J lost 2 bases, V lost 3 bases, and 8 bases had no gene match. Germline V gene lookup returns CDR1 SGHRS and CDR2 YFSETQ. CDR3 residues: CASSSPGGSPYNEQFF. CDR3 nucleotides: TGCGCCAGCAGCTCCCCGGGCGGGAGCCCCTACAATGAGCAGTTCTTC.

The rearrangement joins TRBV7-2 to TRBJ1-1, with D possibly being TRBD1 (6 bases). This CDR3 comprises 15 residues. Germline CDR1 reads SGHTA; CDR2 reads FQGNSA. Trimming took 1 base from V and 1 from J, leaving 10 bases between them. The CDR3 reads CASSLEATGNTEAFF. The CDR3 nucleotides read TGTGCCAGCAGCTTAGAGGCGACAGGGAACACTGAAGCTTTCTTT.

This clone was seen a few times. V gene TRBV5-4 combines with J gene TRBJ2-5; maybe TRBD2 (6 bases). Trimming took 1 base from V and 4 from J, leaving 11 bases between them. Germline CDR1 reads SGHNT; CDR2 reads YYREEE (reference sequence). The CDR3 runs 14 residues. CDR3 nucleotide sequence: TGTGCCAGCAGCTTGCCGGGAGTAGCAGAGACCCAGTACTTC. It encodes CASSLPGVAETQYF.

V gene TRBV5-4 combines with J gene TRBJ2-3; D is unresolved. This CDR3 spans 12 amino acids. Trimming shortened V by 4 bases and J by 2 bases, and 5 bases separated the two germline ends. Looked up from germline, CDR1 is SGHNT and CDR2 is YYREEE (reference sequence). The CDR3 nucleotides are TGTGCCAGCAGCCCGTACACAGATACGCAGTATTTT. Translated: CASSPYTDTQYF.

Comments on this clone: Since no conserved phenylalanine or tryptophan closes the CDR3, a read error is the likely cause. The DNA is left out, because the CDR3 cannot be placed on it with certainty; the CDR3 is given as TCRdb lists it. This chain connects TRBV28 to TRBJ1-2. Germline V gives CDR1 MDHEN, CDR2 SYDVKM. The CDR3 spans 11 amino acids, including both terminal residues. The CDR3 is CASSFRGSVQV.

The chain couples TRBV13 to TRBJ2-1, with 9 nucleotides matching TRBD2. The CDR3 consists of 15 residues. Per the germline V gene, CDR1 is PRHDT and CDR2 is FYEKMQ (reference sequence). V lost 0 bases to trimming and J lost 4 bases; unmatched junction nucleotides: 1. CDR3 sequence (DNA): TGTGCCAGCAGCTTAGGAGCGGGGGGTTACAATGAGCAGTTCTTC. Its translation: CASSLGAGGYNEQFF.